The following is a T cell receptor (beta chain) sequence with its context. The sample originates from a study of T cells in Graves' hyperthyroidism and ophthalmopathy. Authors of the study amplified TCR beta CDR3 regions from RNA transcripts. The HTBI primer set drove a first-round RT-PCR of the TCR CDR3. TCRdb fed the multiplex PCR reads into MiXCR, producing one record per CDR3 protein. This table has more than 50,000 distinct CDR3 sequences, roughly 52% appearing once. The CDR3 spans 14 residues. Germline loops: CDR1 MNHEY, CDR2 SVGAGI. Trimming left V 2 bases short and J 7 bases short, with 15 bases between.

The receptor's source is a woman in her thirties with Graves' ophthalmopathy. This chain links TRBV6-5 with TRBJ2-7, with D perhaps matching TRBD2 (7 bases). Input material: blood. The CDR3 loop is CASSYRGGGLEQYF. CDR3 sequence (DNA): TGTGCCAGCAGTTACCGGGGCGGGGGCCTAGAGCAGTACTTC.